This TCR beta chain was found in a study of CD8+CD57+ T cells in acquired aplastic anemia (dated by TCRdb to the late 2010s). Study-level background: A mean of 3.2 ug of DNA, ranging from roughly 0.18 to 30 ug, was extracted from sorted CD4+ and CD8+ cells. CD8+CD57+ expansion was defined as a frequency above the mean frequency observed in healthy subjects.

Of note for this clonotype: No cognate antigen has been identified for it. Within one base of it there is no much larger clone, and no base qualities were kept.

On the study overall, not on this receptor specifically: Between patients and healthy controls, no significant difference in CD8+ Simpson's diversity was found (P=0.060). Although roughly 29 CD8+ CDR3 sequences were shared by patients and controls, these sequences appeared highly expressed in patients and within the immunodominant clones of patients.

The patients picked for sequencing were ones in whom flow cytometry had shown an expansion of CD8+CD57+ cells. Severe acquired aplastic anemia was diagnosed in all patients according to International Study of Aplastic Anemia and Agranulocytosis and Camitta criteria. No therapy had been received by the patients at the time of blood sampling. TCR repertoires of sorted CD4+ and CD8+ blood T cells from severe aplastic anemia patients and healthy subjects were deep-sequenced in the study. Patients were enrolled in the USA under clinicaltrials.gov protocols 00001620, 01623167, 00001397, 00071045, 00081523 and 00961064. Ficoll-Paque density gradient centrifugation was used to isolate peripheral blood mononuclear cells. Before DNA extraction, CD4+ and CD8+ T cells were sorted by FACS or by magnetic beads. Profiling of TCR beta VDJ combinations and CDR3 sequences used genomic DNA as the template. An Illumina HiSeq 2000 was the platform used for TCR repertoire sequencing. The study's processing was this. Repertoires were assessed using TRBV/TRBJ rearrangement plots, CDR3 size and DJ length profiles, and Simpson's diversity index. The immunodominant clone was defined as the most abundant DNA sequence in deep sequencing data. CDR3 amino acid sequences were checked for sharing between subjects and were compared against published repertoires and the VDJdb database. TCRdb trimmed public reads at Q25 via fastp, called clones via MiXCR and kept in-frame beta chains. When rows share a CDR3 protein, they turn into one entry using the most common DNA and genes. TCRdb, not the authors, supplied the V and J calls. The sample table records under 200,000 distinct CDR3 sequences; 71% of these occur just once. The ten largest account for 40% to 55% of the sample.

Input material: sorted CD4+, CD8+, or CD8+CD57+ T cells (not recorded which) from PBMCs. This TCR was recovered from a human donor with aplastic anemia.

The nucleotide sequence is TGTGCCAGCAGCTTCTACTTGGGGGAAAAACTGTTTTTT. The resulting protein is CASSFYLGEKLFF. The receptor chain draws on TRBV7-9 and TRBJ1-4; no D segment can be confidently identified. Reading from cysteine to phenylalanine, the CDR3 counts 13 amino acids. Only the CDR3 portion is preserved as DNA: 39 bases, with reading frame beginning at the first base. From a lookup of the germline V gene (reference sequence), CDR1 and CDR2 are SEHNR and FQNEAQ. V is clipped by 3 bases and J by 8 bases, and the sequence between their germline boundaries is 10 bases long.